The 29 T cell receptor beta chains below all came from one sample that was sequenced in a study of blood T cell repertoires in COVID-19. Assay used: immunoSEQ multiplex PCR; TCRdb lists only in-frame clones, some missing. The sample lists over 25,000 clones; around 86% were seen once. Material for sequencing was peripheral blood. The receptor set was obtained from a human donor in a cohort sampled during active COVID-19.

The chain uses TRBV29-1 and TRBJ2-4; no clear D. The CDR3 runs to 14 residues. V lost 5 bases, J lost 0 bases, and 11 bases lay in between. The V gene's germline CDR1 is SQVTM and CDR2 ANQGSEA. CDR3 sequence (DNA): TGCAGCGTTTACCAGACTCTAGCCAAAAACATTCAGTACTTC. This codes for CSVYQTLAKNIQYF. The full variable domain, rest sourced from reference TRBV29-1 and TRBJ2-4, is SAVISQKPSRDICQRGTSLTIQCQVDSQVTMMFWYRQQPGQSLTLIATANQGSEATYESGFVIDKFPISRPNLTFSTLTVSNMSPEDSSIYLCSVYQTLAKNIQYFGAGTRLSVL.

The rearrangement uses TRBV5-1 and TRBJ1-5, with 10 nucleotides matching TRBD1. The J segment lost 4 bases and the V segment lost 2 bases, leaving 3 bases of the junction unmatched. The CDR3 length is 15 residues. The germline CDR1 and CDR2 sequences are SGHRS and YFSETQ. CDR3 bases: TGCGCCAGCAGCTTTGGGACAGGGGTAAATCAGCCCCAGCATTTT. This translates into CASSFGTGVNQPQHF. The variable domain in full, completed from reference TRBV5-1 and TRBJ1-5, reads KAGVTQTPRYLIKTRGQQVTLSCSPISGHRSVSWYQQTPGQGLQFLFEYFSETQRNKGNFPGRFSGRQFSNSRSEMNVSTLELGDSALYLCASSFGTGVNQPQHFGDGTRLSIL.

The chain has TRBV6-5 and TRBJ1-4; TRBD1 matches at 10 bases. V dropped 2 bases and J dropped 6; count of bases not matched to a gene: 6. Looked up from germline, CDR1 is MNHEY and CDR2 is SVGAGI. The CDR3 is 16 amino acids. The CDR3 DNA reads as TGTGCCAGCAGTTACGGTTTGGGACAGGGGTATGAAAAACTGTTTTTT. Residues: CASSYGLGQGYEKLFF.

CDR3 loop: CAWSFAGAGEQYF. In DNA, the CDR3 is TGTGCCTGGAGTTTTGCAGGGGCAGGCGAGCAGTACTTC. The chain employs TRBV30 and TRBJ2-7; possibly TRBD1 for D (6 bases). Trimming took off 2 bases at V and 6 bases at J, with 14 bases between the two ends. This CDR3 contains 13 residues. Germline loops: CDR1 GTSNPN, CDR2 SVGIG (reference sequence). The entire variable domain, with the rest obtained from reference TRBV30 and TRBJ2-7, is as follows: SQTIHQWPATLVQPVGSPLSLECTVEGTSNPNLYWYRQAAGRGLQLLFYSVGIGQISSEVPQNLSASRPQDRQFILSSKKLLLSDSGFYLCAWSFAGAGEQYFGPGTRLTVT.

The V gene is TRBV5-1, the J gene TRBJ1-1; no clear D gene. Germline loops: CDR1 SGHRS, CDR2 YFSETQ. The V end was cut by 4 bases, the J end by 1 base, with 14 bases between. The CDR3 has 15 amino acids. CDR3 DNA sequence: TGCGCCAGCAGCGAGGAGATCATCCCGAACACTGAAGCTTTCTTT. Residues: CASSEEIIPNTEAFF.

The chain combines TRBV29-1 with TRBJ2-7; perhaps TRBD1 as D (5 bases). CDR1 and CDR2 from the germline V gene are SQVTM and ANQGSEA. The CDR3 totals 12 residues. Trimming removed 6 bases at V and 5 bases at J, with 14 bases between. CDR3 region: CSVDPGINEQYF. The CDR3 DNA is TGCAGCGTCGACCCAGGGATCAACGAGCAGTACTTC.

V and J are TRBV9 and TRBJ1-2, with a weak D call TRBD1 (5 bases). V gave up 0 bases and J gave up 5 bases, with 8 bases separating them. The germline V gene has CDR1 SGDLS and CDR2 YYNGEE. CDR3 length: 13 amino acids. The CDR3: CASSVVRGYGYTF. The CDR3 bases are TGTGCCAGCAGCGTAGTACGGGGGTATGGCTACACCTTC.

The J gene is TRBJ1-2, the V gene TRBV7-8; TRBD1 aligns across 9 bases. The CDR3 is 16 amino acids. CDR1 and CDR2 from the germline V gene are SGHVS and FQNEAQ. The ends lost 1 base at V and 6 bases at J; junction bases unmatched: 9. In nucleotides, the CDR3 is TGTGCCAGCAGCTTAGGGTTGGGCCGGGACAGGGATGGCTACACCTTC. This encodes CASSLGLGRDRDGYTF.

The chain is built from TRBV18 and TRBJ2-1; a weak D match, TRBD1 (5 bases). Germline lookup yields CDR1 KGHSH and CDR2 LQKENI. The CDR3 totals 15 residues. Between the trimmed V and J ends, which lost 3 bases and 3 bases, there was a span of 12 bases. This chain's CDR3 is CASSPGWQGYNEQFF. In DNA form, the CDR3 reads TGTGCCAGCTCACCGGGTTGGCAGGGCTACAATGAGCAGTTCTTC.

The CDR3 DNA follows: TGTGCCAGCAGCCAACAGAGCTCCTATAATTCACCCCTCCACTTT. Residues: CASSQQSSYNSPLHF. The genes are TRBV6-5 and TRBJ1-6; the D is unclear. Per germline, CDR1 MNHEY and CDR2 SVGAGI. V lost 6 bases and J lost 0, with 9 bases in between. The CDR3 loop spans 15 amino acids.

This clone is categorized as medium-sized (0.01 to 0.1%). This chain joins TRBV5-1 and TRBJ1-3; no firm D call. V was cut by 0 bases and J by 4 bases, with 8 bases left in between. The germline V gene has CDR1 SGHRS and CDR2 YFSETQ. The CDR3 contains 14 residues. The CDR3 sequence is CASSLGAAGNTIYF. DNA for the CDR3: TGCGCCAGCAGCTTGGGTGCGGCGGGAAACACCATATATTTT.

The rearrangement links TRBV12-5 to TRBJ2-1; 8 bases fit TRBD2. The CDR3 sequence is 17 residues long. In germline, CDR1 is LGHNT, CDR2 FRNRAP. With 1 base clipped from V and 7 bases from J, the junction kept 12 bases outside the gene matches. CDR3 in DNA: TGTGCTAGTGGTTTGGGCTTAGGAGCGGGGGCTGGGAATGAGCAGTTCTTC. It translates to CASGLGLGAGAGNEQFF.

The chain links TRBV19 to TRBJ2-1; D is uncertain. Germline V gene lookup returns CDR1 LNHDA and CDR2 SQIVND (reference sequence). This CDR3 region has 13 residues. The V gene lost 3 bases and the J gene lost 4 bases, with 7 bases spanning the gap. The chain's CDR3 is CASSIQVYNEQFF. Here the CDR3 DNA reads TGTGCCAGTAGTATCCAGGTTTACAATGAGCAGTTCTTC.

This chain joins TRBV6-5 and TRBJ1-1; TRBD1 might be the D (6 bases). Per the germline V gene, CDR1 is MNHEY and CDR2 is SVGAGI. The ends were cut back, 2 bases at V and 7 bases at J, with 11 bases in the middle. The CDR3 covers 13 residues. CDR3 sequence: CASSYLLQGEAFF. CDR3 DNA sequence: TGTGCCAGCAGTTACCTCTTACAGGGTGAAGCTTTCTTT.

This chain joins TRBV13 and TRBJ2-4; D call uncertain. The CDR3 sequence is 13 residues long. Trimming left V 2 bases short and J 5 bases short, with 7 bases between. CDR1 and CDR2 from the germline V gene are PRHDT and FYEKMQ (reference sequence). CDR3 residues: CASSLSPENIQYF. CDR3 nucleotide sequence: TGTGCCAGCAGCTTATCTCCGGAAAACATTCAGTACTTC.

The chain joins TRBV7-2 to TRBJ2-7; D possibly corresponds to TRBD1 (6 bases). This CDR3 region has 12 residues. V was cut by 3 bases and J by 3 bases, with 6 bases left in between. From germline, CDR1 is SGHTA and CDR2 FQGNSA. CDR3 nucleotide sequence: TGTGCCAGCAGCTTGACAGGCTACGAGCAGTACTTC. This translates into CASSLTGYEQYF.

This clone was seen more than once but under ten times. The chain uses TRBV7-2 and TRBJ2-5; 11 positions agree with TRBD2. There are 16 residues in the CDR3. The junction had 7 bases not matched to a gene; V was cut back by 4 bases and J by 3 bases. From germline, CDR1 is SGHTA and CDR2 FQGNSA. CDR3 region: CASSSGLAGPKETQYF. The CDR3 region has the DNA TGTGCCAGCAGCTCCGGACTAGCGGGCCCCAAAGAGACCCAGTACTTC.

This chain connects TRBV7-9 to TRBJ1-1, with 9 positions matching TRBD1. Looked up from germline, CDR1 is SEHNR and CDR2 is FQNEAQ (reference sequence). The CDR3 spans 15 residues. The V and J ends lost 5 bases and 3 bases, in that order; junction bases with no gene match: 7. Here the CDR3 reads CASSHGQGRHTEAFF. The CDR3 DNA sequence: TGTGCCAGCAGCCACGGACAGGGGAGGCACACTGAAGCTTTCTTT. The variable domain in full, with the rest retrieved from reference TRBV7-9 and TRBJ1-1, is DTGVSQNPRHKITKRGQNVTFRCDPISEHNRLYWYRQTLGQGPEFLTYFQNEAQLEKSRLLSDRFSAERPKGSFSTLEIQRTEQGDSAMYLCASSHGQGRHTEAFFGQGTRLTVV.

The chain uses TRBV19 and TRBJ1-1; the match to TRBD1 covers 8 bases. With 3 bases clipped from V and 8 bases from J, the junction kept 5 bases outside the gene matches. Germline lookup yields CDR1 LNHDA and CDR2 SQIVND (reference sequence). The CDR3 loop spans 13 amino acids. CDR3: CASSIGQGREAFF. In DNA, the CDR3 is TGTGCCAGTAGTATTGGACAGGGTCGGGAAGCTTTCTTT.

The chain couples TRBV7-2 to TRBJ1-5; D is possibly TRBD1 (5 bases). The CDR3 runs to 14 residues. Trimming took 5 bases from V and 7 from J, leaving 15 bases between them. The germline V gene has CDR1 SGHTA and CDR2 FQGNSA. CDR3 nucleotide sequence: TGTGCCAGCAGCATATCAGGGTTGATCCAGCCCCAGCATTTT. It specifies CASSISGLIQPQHF.

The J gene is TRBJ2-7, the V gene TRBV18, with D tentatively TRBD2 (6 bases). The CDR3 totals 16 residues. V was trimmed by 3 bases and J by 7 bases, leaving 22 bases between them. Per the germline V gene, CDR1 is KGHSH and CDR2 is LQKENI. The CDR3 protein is CASSPPAGGQDGEQYF. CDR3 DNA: TGTGCCAGCTCACCGCCGGCAGGAGGGCAGGACGGAGAGCAGTACTTC. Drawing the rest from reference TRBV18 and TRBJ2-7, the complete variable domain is NAGVMQNPRHLVRRRGQEARLRCSPMKGHSHVYWYRQLPEEGLKFMVYLQKENIIDESGMPKERFSAEFPKEGPSILRIQQVVRGDSAAYFCASSPPAGGQDGEQYFGPGTRLTVT.

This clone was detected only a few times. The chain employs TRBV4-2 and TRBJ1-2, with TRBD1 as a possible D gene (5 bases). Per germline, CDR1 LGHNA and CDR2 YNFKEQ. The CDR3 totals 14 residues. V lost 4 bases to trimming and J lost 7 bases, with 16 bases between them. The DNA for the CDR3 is TGTGCCAGCAGCCCCCAGTGGGGGGGTGTTGGCTACACCTTC. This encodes CASSPQWGGVGYTF.

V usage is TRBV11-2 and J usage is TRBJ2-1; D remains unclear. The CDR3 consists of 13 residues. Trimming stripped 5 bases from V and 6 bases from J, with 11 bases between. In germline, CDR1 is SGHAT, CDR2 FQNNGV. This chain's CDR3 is CASSLQRANEQFF. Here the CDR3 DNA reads TGTGCCAGCAGCCTTCAGCGCGCCAATGAGCAGTTCTTC.

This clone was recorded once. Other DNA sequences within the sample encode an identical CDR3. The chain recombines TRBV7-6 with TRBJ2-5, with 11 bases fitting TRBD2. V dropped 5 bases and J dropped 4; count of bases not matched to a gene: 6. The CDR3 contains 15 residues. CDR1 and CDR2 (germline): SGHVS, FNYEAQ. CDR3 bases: TGTGCCAGCAGCCTGAGACTAGCGGGGCGAGAGACCCAGTACTTC. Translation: CASSLRLAGRETQYF.

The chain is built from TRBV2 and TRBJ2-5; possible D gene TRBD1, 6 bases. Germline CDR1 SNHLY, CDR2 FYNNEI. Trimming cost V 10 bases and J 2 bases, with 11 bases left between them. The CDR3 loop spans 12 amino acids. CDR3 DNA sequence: TGTGCCACCAGGGGCTGGCAAGAGACCCAGTACTTC. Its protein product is CATRGWQETQYF.

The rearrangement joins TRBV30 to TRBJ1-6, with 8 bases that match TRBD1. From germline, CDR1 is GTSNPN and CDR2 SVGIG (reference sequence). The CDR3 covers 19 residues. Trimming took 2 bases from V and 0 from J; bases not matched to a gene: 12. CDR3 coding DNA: TGTGCCTGGAGTCCTACAGGACAGGGCGGGAGCTCCTATAATTCACCCCTCCACTTT. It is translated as CAWSPTGQGGSSYNSPLHF.

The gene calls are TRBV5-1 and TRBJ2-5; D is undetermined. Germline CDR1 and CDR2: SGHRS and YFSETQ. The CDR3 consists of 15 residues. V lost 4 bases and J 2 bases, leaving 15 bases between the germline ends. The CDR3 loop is CASSPEVGGQETQYF. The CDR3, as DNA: TGCGCCAGCAGCCCGGAAGTAGGCGGTCAAGAGACCCAGTACTTC.

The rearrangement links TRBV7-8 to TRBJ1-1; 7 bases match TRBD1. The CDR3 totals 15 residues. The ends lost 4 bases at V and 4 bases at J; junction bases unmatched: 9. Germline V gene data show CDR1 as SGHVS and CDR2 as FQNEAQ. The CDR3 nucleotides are TGTGCCAGCAGCTCTAGGTTGACAGGGAGCACTGAAGCTTTCTTT. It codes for CASSSRLTGSTEAFF.

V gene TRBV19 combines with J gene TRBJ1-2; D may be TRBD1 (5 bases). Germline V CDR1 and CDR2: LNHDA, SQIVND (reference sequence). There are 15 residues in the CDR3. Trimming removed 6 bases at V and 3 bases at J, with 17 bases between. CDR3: CASRPRQPNDYGYTF. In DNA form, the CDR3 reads TGTGCCAGTAGGCCCAGACAGCCCAATGACTATGGCTACACCTTC.